This is a list of T cell receptor beta chains from one sample in a study of early T cells in non-severe SARS-CoV-2 infection. TCRdb re-called the 5' RACE reads through MiXCR, storing one row per CDR3 protein. The sample consists of 85,000 to 95,000 distinct CDR3 sequences, 16% of them appearing once. The sample here was whole blood, taken at baseline. These receptors originate from an adult who was a healthcare worker with PCR-confirmed SARS-CoV-2 infection or an uninfected control (not recorded which). Both conserved end residues are part of each CDR3. The D gene is left open where the match is weak. Size is omitted from some rows. Given values are once, few, many or a class for expanded clones.

v_gene	abundance	d_gene	j_gene	CDR3aa	CDR3nt
TRBV10-3	-	-	TRBJ2-1	CAISGATEDEQFF	TGTGCCATCAGTGGCGCCACAGAAGATGAGCAGTTCTTC
TRBV20-1	few	-	TRBJ2-7	CSAREMMPRHSYEQYF	TGCAGTGCTAGAGAAATGATGCCCCGACATTCCTACGAGCAGTACTTC
TRBV11-2	-	-	TRBJ2-3	CASSSTSTDTQYF	TGTGCCAGCAGCTCGACTAGTACAGATACGCAGTATTTT
TRBV5-5	few	-	TRBJ2-5	CASTQLNQETQYF	TGTGCCAGCACTCAGTTGAACCAAGAGACCCAGTACTTC
TRBV5-1	many	-	TRBJ2-2	CASSLVLTGTTGELFF	TGCGCCAGCAGCTTGGTGTTGACGGGAACCACCGGGGAGCTGTTTTTT
TRBV5-4	few	TRBD2	TRBJ2-1	CASSAASGTISYNEQFF	TGTGCCAGCAGCGCGGCTAGCGGAACTATCTCCTACAATGAGCAGTTCTTC
TRBV20-1	-	TRBD2	TRBJ2-1	CSARLAGVREQFF	TGCAGTGCTAGGCTAGCGGGAGTTCGTGAGCAGTTCTTC
TRBV11-1	-	-	TRBJ2-2	CASSLDRELFF	TGTGCCAGCAGCCTCGACAGAGAGCTGTTTTTT
TRBV3-1	-	-	TRBJ2-1	CASSQEGRPNNEQFF	TGTGCCAGCAGCCAAGAGGGTAGGCCCAACAATGAGCAGTTCTTC
TRBV20-1	-	TRBD1	TRBJ2-5	CSAKDRHQETQYF	TGCAGTGCTAAGGACAGGCACCAAGAGACCCAGTACTTC
TRBV20-1	-	-	TRBJ1-2	CSAVPGPNDGYTF	TGCAGTGCTGTACCCGGGCCGAACGATGGCTACACCTTC
TRBV6-2/TRBV6-3	-	-	TRBJ2-2	CASSYSSPTGELFF	TGTGCCAGCAGTTACTCGAGTCCCACCGGGGAGCTGTTTTTT
TRBV6-5	-	-	TRBJ2-5	CASRRTAAETQYF	TGTGCCAGCAGGCGGACGGCCGCCGAGACCCAGTACTTC
TRBV12-3/TRBV12-4	once	TRBD2	TRBJ2-7	CASSPRLAGEVYEQYF	TGTGCCAGCAGTCCGCGACTAGCGGGAGAGGTGTACGAGCAGTACTTC
TRBV20-1	-	TRBD2	TRBJ2-1	CSAWTSGRVYNEQFF	TGCAGTGCTTGGACTAGCGGGAGGGTATACAATGAGCAGTTCTTC
TRBV18	many	-	TRBJ1-1	CASSPPVAPNEAFF	TGTGCCAGCTCACCACCTGTCGCACCAAATGAAGCTTTCTTT
TRBV7-9	-	-	TRBJ1-1	CASSLRPPETEAFF	TGTGCCAGCAGCTTACGCCCTCCTGAAACTGAAGCTTTCTTT
TRBV20-1	-	TRBD2	TRBJ2-3	CSAGVAGGSDTQYF	TGCAGTGCCGGAGTTGCGGGAGGATCAGATACGCAGTATTTT
TRBV28	many	-	TRBJ2-2	CASTPGRITGELFF	TGTGCCAGCACGCCAGGGAGGATAACCGGGGAGCTGTTTTTT
TRBV5-1	-	TRBD1	TRBJ1-1	CASSLGTGEATEAFF	TGCGCCAGCAGCTTAGGGACAGGAGAGGCCACTGAAGCTTTCTTT
TRBV5-6	few	-	TRBJ2-5	CASSFSLLLETQYF	TGTGCCAGCAGCTTCTCTCTTCTGCTAGAGACCCAGTACTTC
TRBV12-3/TRBV12-4	-	TRBD2	TRBJ2-2	CASGEREVETGELFF	TGTGCCAGCGGGGAGCGGGAGGTTGAAACCGGGGAGCTGTTTTTT
TRBV30	-	TRBD2	TRBJ2-1	CAWSPGTSLGEQFF	TGTGCCTGGAGTCCCGGGACTAGCCTGGGTGAGCAGTTCTTC
TRBV2	many	TRBD2	TRBJ2-5	CASSEARTSGSWLLGETQYF	TGTGCCAGCAGTGAAGCGCGGACTAGCGGGAGTTGGCTTCTGGGGGAGACCCAGTACTTC
TRBV9	-	-	TRBJ1-6	CASSVEVQGNSPLHF	TGTGCCAGCAGCGTAGAGGTCCAGGGCAATTCACCCCTCCACTTT
TRBV2	-	TRBD2	TRBJ2-7	CASSREGYEQYF	TGTGCCAGCAGTAGGGAGGGCTACGAGCAGTACTTC
TRBV7-9	few	-	TRBJ1-1	CASRKGVEGEAFF	TGTGCCAGCCGGAAGGGGGTGGAGGGTGAAGCTTTCTTT
TRBV6-5	-	TRBD2	TRBJ2-7	CASSYSTPGLAVGKQYF	TGTGCCAGCAGTTACTCGACACCGGGACTAGCGGTTGGCAAGCAGTACTTC
TRBV6-2/TRBV6-3	-	-	TRBJ2-6	CASQGQETSGANVLTF	TGTGCCAGCCAGGGACAAGAGACCTCTGGGGCCAACGTCCTGACTTTC
TRBV20-1	-	-	TRBJ2-5	CSARVLDRETQYF	TGCAGTGCTAGAGTGTTAGACCGGGAGACCCAGTACTTC
TRBV5-5	once	-	TRBJ2-7	CASSPTLRQSSYEQYF	TGTGCCAGCAGCCCGACCCTAAGACAGAGCTCCTACGAGCAGTACTTC
TRBV10-3	-	TRBD2	TRBJ2-1	CAITGTSGNNEQFF	TGTGCCATCACAGGGACTAGCGGGAACAATGAGCAGTTCTTC
TRBV12-3/TRBV12-4	few	-	TRBJ2-7	CASSFVQPYEQYF	TGTGCCAGCAGTTTCGTTCAGCCTTACGAGCAGTACTTC
TRBV28	-	TRBD1	TRBJ2-7	CASSFQGVDEQYF	TGTGCCAGCAGTTTTCAGGGGGTGGACGAGCAGTACTTC
TRBV12-3/TRBV12-4	few	-	TRBJ2-3	CASTSPRGGGTDTQYF	TGTGCCAGCACTAGCCCTCGGGGTGGAGGCACAGATACGCAGTATTTT
TRBV5-1	few	-	TRBJ1-2	CASSFENYGYTF	TGCGCCAGCAGCTTCGAGAACTATGGCTACACCTTC
TRBV2	few	TRBD2	TRBJ2-3	CASSEAPGGGRKADTQYF	TGTGCCAGCAGTGAAGCTCCCGGGGGCGGGAGGAAAGCAGATACGCAGTATTTT
TRBV18	-	-	TRBJ2-1	CASSPSPGIGFF	TGTGCCAGCTCACCCAGTCCGGGGATTGGGTTCTTC
TRBV3-1	-	TRBD2	TRBJ2-3	CASSQLMTSGTDTQYF	TGTGCCAGCAGCCAATTGATGACTAGCGGCACAGATACGCAGTATTTT
TRBV12-3/TRBV12-4	few	TRBD1	TRBJ1-5	CASSLTGGNNQPQHF	TGTGCCAGCAGTTTGACAGGGGGAAACAATCAGCCCCAGCATTTT
TRBV6-1	few	TRBD1	TRBJ1-5	CASSEYRGRKKSNHPQHF	TGTGCCAGCAGTGAATACAGGGGGCGCAAGAAAAGCAATCATCCCCAGCATTTT
TRBV28	many	TRBD2	TRBJ2-7	CASRGTGGRAPSEQYF	TGTGCCAGCAGGGGCACAGGCGGGAGGGCCCCTTCCGAGCAGTACTTC
TRBV20-1	many	TRBD2	TRBJ2-3	CSATLAGGNTDTQYF	TGCAGTGCGACCCTAGCGGGAGGAAACACAGATACGCAGTATTTT
TRBV12-3/TRBV12-4	few	-	TRBJ2-7	CASSFQRTYEQYF	TGTGCCAGCAGCTTCCAGCGAACCTACGAGCAGTACTTC
TRBV4-2	-	-	TRBJ2-1	CASSQDDNEQFF	TGTGCCAGCAGCCAAGATGACAATGAGCAGTTCTTC